This T cell receptor (beta chain) was identified during a study of identical twins. Study outcomes and limitations: The same donors were not followed; conclusions instead depended on cross-sectional statistical analysis.

TCRdb ran MiXCR on the 5' RACE reads and lists one entry per CDR3 protein. The table records hundreds of thousands of distinct CDR3 sequences, about 24% of them present only once. Concerning this clonotype: Its antigen is still unknown.

The V end lost 5 bases, the J end lost 5 bases, and 12 bases lay between the germline ends. Germline V gene sequence: CDR1 LGHDT, CDR2 YNNKEL (reference sequence). The CDR3 covers 13 residues. This same sample was also taken into another study, of T cells expressing NK-cell markers. This second report adds: All TCR beta repertoires analysed originated from sorted CD3+CD56+NKG2C+, CD3+CD56+NKG2C- and CD3+CD56-NKG2C+ T cells. Researchers report these clonotypes also headed the CD3+CD56-NKG2C+ fraction in four donors.

The genes are TRBV3-1 and TRBJ1-2, with no clear D. This clonotype originated in a woman between 18 and 29 years old in good health. The sample was CD4+ T cells sorted from blood. This CDR3 is CASSSSDTYGYTF. CDR3 coding DNA: TGTGCCAGCAGCTCATCTGACACGTATGGCTACACCTTC. Full variable domain (remainder filled in from reference TRBV3-1 and TRBJ1-2): DTAVSQTPKYLVTQMGNDKSIKCEQNLGHDTMYWYKQDSKKFLKIMFSYNNKELIINETVPNRFSPKSPDKAHLNLHINSLELGDSAVYFCASSSSDTYGYTFGSGTRLTVV.